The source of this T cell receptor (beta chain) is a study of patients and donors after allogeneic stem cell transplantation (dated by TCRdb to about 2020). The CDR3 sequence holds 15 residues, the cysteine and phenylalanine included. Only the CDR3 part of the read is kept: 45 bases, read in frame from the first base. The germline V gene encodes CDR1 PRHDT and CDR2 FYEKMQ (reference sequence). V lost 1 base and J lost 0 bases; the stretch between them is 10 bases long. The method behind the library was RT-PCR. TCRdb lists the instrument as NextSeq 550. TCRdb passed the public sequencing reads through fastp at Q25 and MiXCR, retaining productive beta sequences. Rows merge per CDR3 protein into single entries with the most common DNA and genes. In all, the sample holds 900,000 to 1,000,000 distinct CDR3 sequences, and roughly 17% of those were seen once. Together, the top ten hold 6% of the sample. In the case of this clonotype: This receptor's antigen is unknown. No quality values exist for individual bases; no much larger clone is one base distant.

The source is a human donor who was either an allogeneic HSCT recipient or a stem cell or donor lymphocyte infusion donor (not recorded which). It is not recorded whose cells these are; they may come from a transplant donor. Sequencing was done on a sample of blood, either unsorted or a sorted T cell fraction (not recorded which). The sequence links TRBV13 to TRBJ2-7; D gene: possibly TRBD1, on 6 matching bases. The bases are TGTGCCAGCAGCTTAGAGCAGGACAGCTCCTACGAGCAGTACTTC. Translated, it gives CASSLEQDSSYEQYF.